These T cell receptor beta chains were read from a single sample in a study of identifying expanded T cells in peripheral blood. The data were produced by immunoSEQ multiplex PCR, yet TCRdb's version contains in-frame clones alone and is incomplete. The repertoire has more than 85,000 clones, approximately 88% of them found once; the top ten carry 11% to 15%. Specimen: blood. All receptors derive from a person between 18 and 75 years old in good health. Each CDR3 is given with its conserved first and last residue.

v_call cdr3_aa
TRBV7-3 CASSLSPTGSGEKLFF
TRBV5-4 CASSLGGELWEQYF
TRBV7-8 CASSFRVNTEAFF
TRBV5-1 CASSQDRADTEAFF
TRBV11-3 CASSLGPSEVAFF
TRBV7-8 CASSPAGSGNTEAFF
TRBV7-9 CASSLGVRGFYGYTF
TRBV5-1 CASSLSGDTEAFF
TRBV14 CASRVQHANTEAFF
TRBV5-1 CASNSGQGGYGYTF
TRBV5-1 CASSFLTSGGADTQYF
TRBV4-2 CASSIPVVGDMSSYNSPLHF
TRBV19 CASSIERGLNTEAFF
TRBV29-1 CSVTVGQETQYF
TRBV29-1 CSVGGTRDEQYF
TRBV4-2 CASSQDNSYYGYTF
TRBV9 CASSVTGHNEQFF
TRBV14 CASSTQGGPYEQYF
TRBV19 CASSLLLRDTVNYGYTF
TRBV5-4 CASSLDQGKADTQYF
TRBV7-2 CASSWGAQDQPQHF
TRBV7-8 CASSLWADYPHSGANVLTF
TRBV13 CASSRTGGGEQYF
TRBV10-3 CAISDPTRGGEQYF
TRBV9 CASSRRDSSYNEQFF